These 21 T cell receptor beta chains share one sample of origin, sequenced in a study of vaccination effects on CD4 cells after COVID-19. No antigen is known for these receptors. The repertoire was sequenced with immunoSEQ multiplex PCR; TCRdb's copy has only in-frame clones and lacks some. The sample records 20,000 to 25,000 clones, roughly 76% being singletons. Antigen-specific CD4+ T cells were expanded (with viral peptide pools) by the ViraFEST assay ahead of sequencing. Having been cultured for approximately ten days, the cells underwent CD4+ T cell isolation. The participants, recipients of two vaccine doses, got either BNT162b2 or mRNA-1273. The sample consisted of CD4+ T cells from PBMCs cultured with SARS-CoV-2 spike peptides, taken after COVID-19 vaccination. The receptors stem from a human donor who received a COVID-19 vaccine. Some clones in this sample may be carry-over from other donors' samples.

The J gene is TRBJ1-2, the V gene TRBV19; D is perhaps TRBD1 (6 bases). Trimming stripped 4 bases from V and 2 bases from J, with 26 bases between. The CDR3 runs 19 residues. Germline CDR1 and CDR2: LNHDA and SQIVND (reference sequence). The CDR3 DNA sequence: TGTGCCAGTAGTAGCCTCCCGGGACAAAGAACAAGAAAAAACTATGGCTACACCTTC. It translates to CASSSLPGQRTRKNYGYTF.

The V call is TRBV11-2, the J call TRBJ2-1; a possible D gene is TRBD2 (6 bases). The CDR3 contains 12 residues. The germline V gene has CDR1 SGHAT and CDR2 FQNNGV. Trimming left V 5 bases short and J 9 bases short, with 11 bases between. CDR3 loop: CASSLETSEQFF. CDR3 in DNA: TGTGCCAGCAGCCTGGAGACTAGTGAGCAGTTCTTC.

The rearrangement links TRBV5-1 to TRBJ2-3, with D possibly being TRBD2 (7 bases). V dropped 0 bases and J dropped 4 bases, with 12 bases sitting between them. This CDR3 spans 15 amino acids. Germline-derived CDR1 and CDR2 are SGHRS and YFSETQ. CDR3 sequence (DNA): TGCGCCAGCAGCTTGGAGGGGGGGGCGGCAGATACGCAGTATTTT. Its protein product is CASSLEGGAADTQYF.

This rearrangement joins TRBV6-5 to TRBJ1-2; D remains ambiguous. The ends were cut back, 0 bases at V and 5 bases at J, with 7 bases in the middle. Germline-derived CDR1 and CDR2 are MNHEY and SVGAGI. CDR3 size: 13 residues. CDR3 DNA: TGTGCCAGCAGTTACTCGGGGTCTTATGGCTACACCTTC. Amino acids: CASSYSGSYGYTF.

The chain has TRBV4-1 and TRBJ1-5; 7 nucleotides align to TRBD1. Germline V gene sequence: CDR1 MGHRA, CDR2 YSYEKL. CDR3 length: 16 residues. Unmatched junction bases numbered 8, after V lost 0 bases and J lost 6 bases. Here the CDR3 reads CASSQESRGLGQPQHF. As DNA, the CDR3 is TGCGCCAGCAGCCAAGAGTCGAGGGGGCTGGGTCAGCCCCAGCATTTT.

In its sample, this clone was seen once. V usage is TRBV28 and J usage is TRBJ1-5; D ambiguous. The CDR3 loop spans 14 amino acids. The germline V and J ends were trimmed by 4 bases and 0 bases, with 7 bases remaining between them. Germline CDR1 reads MDHEN; CDR2 reads SYDVKM. CDR3 in amino acids: CASSSSASNQPQHF. The CDR3 DNA is TGTGCCAGCAGTTCATCGGCTAGCAATCAGCCCCAGCATTTT. The variable domain in full, completed from reference TRBV28 and TRBJ1-5, reads DVKVTQSSRYLVKRTGEKVFLECVQDMDHENMFWYRQDPGLGLRLIYFSYDVKMKEKGDIPEGYSVSREKKERFSLILESASTNQTSMYLCASSSSASNQPQHFGDGTRLSIL.

This clone showed up just once. The chain combines TRBV5-1 with TRBJ2-7, with 8 bases identical to TRBD2. The ends lost 1 base at V and 0 bases at J; junction bases unmatched: 6. This CDR3 has 16 amino acids. CDR1 SGHRS and CDR2 YFSETQ come from the germline V gene. In DNA form, the CDR3 reads TGCGCCAGCAGCTTGTATCCAGCGGGGGACTCCTACGAGCAGTACGTC. It yields the protein CASSLYPAGDSYEQYV.

The chain carries TRBV28 and TRBJ2-6, with 7 bases aligning to TRBD1. Losses at the gene ends were 4 bases for V and 4 bases for J; bases not matched to a gene: 4. This CDR3 has 15 residues. The V gene's germline CDR1 is MDHEN and CDR2 SYDVKM. The CDR3 sequence: CASSSTGAGANVLTF. The CDR3 nucleotides read TGTGCCAGCAGTTCCACAGGGGCCGGGGCCAACGTCCTGACTTTC.

V usage is TRBV15 and J usage is TRBJ1-4; 7 bases line up with TRBD1. This CDR3 is 14 amino acids long. V dropped 3 bases and J dropped 12; count of bases not matched to a gene: 10. CDR1 is LNHNV and CDR2 is YYDKDF in the germline V gene (reference sequence). The CDR3 DNA is TGTGCCACCAGCAGTCCAGGGACAGTCTTGGAACTGTTTTTT. Amino acid sequence: CATSSPGTVLELFF.

This chain links TRBV4-1 with TRBJ2-2; 8 bases match TRBD2. J was trimmed by 0 bases and V by 4 bases; bases with no gene match: 7. This CDR3 has 17 residues. Per the germline V gene, CDR1 is MGHRA and CDR2 is YSYEKL. The CDR3, as DNA: TGCGCCAGCAGCCGGGCGGGGGGAGACGCGAACACCGGGGAGCTGTTTTTT. Translating it yields CASSRAGGDANTGELFF.

The chain employs TRBV6-6 and TRBJ1-1, with D possibly TRBD1 on 6 matching bases. Looked up from germline, CDR1 is MNHNY and CDR2 is SVGAGI (reference sequence). The CDR3 totals 13 residues. Between the trimmed V and J ends, which lost 4 bases and 3 bases, there was a span of 9 bases. The CDR3 reads CASSSNRDTEAFF. In DNA form, the CDR3 reads TGTGCCAGCAGTTCCAACAGGGACACTGAAGCTTTCTTT.

The CDR3 protein is CASSDSGQGASPLHF. Written as DNA, the CDR3 is TGTGCCAGCAGTGACTCGGGACAGGGGGCTTCACCCCTCCACTTT. The rearrangement uses TRBV6-4 and TRBJ1-6; 12 positions match TRBD1. The CDR3 contains 15 residues. CDR1 MRHNA and CDR2 SNTAGT come from the germline V gene. Losses at the gene ends were 0 bases for V and 9 bases for J; bases not matched to a gene: 0.

The chain has TRBV5-1 and TRBJ2-3; 7 bases fit TRBD1. Germline loops: CDR1 SGHRS, CDR2 YFSETQ. The CDR3 sequence is 15 residues long. With 0 bases clipped from V and 6 bases from J, the junction kept 7 bases outside the gene matches. The chain's CDR3 is CASSLGDSSRDTQYF. CDR3 DNA: TGCGCCAGCAGCTTGGGGGACAGCAGCCGGGATACGCAGTATTTT.

This clone was recorded only once. The chain has TRBV2 and TRBJ2-2; TRBD1 matches 9 bases. This CDR3 has 15 residues. Germline lookup yields CDR1 SNHLY and CDR2 FYNNEI. V lost 5 bases to trimming and J lost 4 bases; unmatched junction nucleotides: 5. CDR3 sequence: CASSPQGAGTGELFF. CDR3 nucleotides: TGTGCCAGCAGTCCACAGGGGGCAGGCACCGGGGAGCTGTTTTTT.

This chain connects TRBV7-7 to TRBJ1-3, with no clear D. Trimming stripped 6 bases from V and 2 bases from J, with 8 bases between. The germline V gene encodes CDR1 SSHAT and CDR2 FNYEAQ (reference sequence). The CDR3 has 13 amino acids. CDR3 loop: CASSPDTGNTIYF. CDR3 in DNA: TGTGCCAGCAGTCCCGACACTGGAAACACCATATATTTT.

This sequence joins TRBV9 and TRBJ1-2, with D perhaps TRBD1 (6 bases). The V gene's germline CDR1 is SGDLS and CDR2 YYNGEE. The CDR3 is made up of 15 amino acids. V dropped 0 bases and J dropped 1 base, with 10 bases sitting between them. The CDR3 is CASSVGQGSNYGYTF. The DNA of the CDR3 is TGTGCCAGCAGCGTAGGGCAGGGGAGTAACTATGGCTACACCTTC.

The gene calls are TRBV14 and TRBJ1-3, with D possibly TRBD1 on 5 matching bases. V gave up 1 base and J gave up 4 bases, with 14 bases separating them. CDR1 is SGHDN, CDR2 FVKESK, per germline. There are 16 residues in the CDR3. The CDR3 region is CASSQAGTLTGNTIYF. As DNA, the CDR3 is TGTGCCAGCAGCCAAGCAGGGACCCTTACCGGAAACACCATATATTTT. The full variable domain, rest sourced from reference TRBV14 and TRBJ1-3, is EAGVTQFPSHSVIEKGQTVTLRCDPISGHDNLYWYRRVMGKEIKFLLHFVKESKQDESGMPNNRFLAERTGGTYSTLKVQPAELEDSGVYFCASSQAGTLTGNTIYFGEGSWLTVV.

The rearrangement uses TRBV5-1 and TRBJ1-1; the D is unclear. CDR3 size: 14 residues. The V gene lost 3 bases and the J gene lost 3 bases, with 12 bases spanning the gap. Germline V gene sequence: CDR1 SGHRS, CDR2 YFSETQ. The CDR3 region is CASSSTGRDTEAFF. The CDR3 DNA reads TGCGCCAGCAGCTCCACGGGGAGGGACACTGAAGCTTTCTTT.

This chain joins TRBV6-5 and TRBJ1-1; D unresolved. V was trimmed by 0 bases and J by 1 base, leaving 9 bases between them. Germline V CDR1 and CDR2: MNHEY, SVGAGI. The CDR3 loop spans 15 amino acids. CDR3 sequence reads: CASSYSTITNTEAFF. The CDR3 DNA is TGTGCCAGCAGTTACTCGACCATTACGAACACTGAAGCTTTCTTT.

This clone was seen only a few times. This rearrangement joins TRBV11-1 to TRBJ1-3; no reliable D call. The CDR3 consists of 13 residues. The germline V gene has CDR1 SGHAT and CDR2 FQDESV (reference sequence). Trimming shortened V by 3 bases and J by 8 bases, and 11 bases separated the two germline ends. The CDR3 coding sequence is TGTGCCAGCAGCTTTAACCGGAAATACACCATATATTTT. This codes for CASSFNRKYTIYF.

The table lists this clone with a few counts. The rearrangement uses TRBV6-5 and TRBJ1-1; D is undetermined. This CDR3 is built from 14 residues. V was clipped by 6 bases and J by 6 bases, with 17 bases between them. Per germline, CDR1 MNHEY and CDR2 SVGAGI. The CDR3 nucleotides read TGTGCCAGCAGATCCAGCCGCCTACTCGCTGAAGCTTTCTTT. Residues: CASRSSRLLAEAFF.